The next 22 T cell receptor beta chains were all read from a single sample in a study of beta chain features in type 1 diabetes. Study findings and constraints: People with Type 1 diabetes carried modestly yet significantly shorter TCRB CDR3s in all four CD4+ subsets.

Every bit of the isolated RNA underwent reverse transcription, so sequencing read expressed TCRB transcripts. The table came from immunoSEQ multiplex PCR; TCRdb's copy has only in-frame clones and leaves some out. The sample contains 95,000 to 150,000 clones, less than 20% of which appear only once. No cognate antigen is known for these TCRs. Sample: central memory CD4+ T cells from blood. The receptor set was obtained from a man younger than 40 with type 1 diabetes.

The V and J genes are TRBV6-1 and TRBJ2-7; D may be TRBD2 (7 bases). Germline V lookup: CDR1 MNHNS, CDR2 SASEGT. CDR3 length: 15 amino acids. The V end lost 2 bases, the J end lost 0 bases, and 11 bases lay between the germline ends. As DNA, the CDR3 is TGTGCCAGCAGTGAACGGGGGGCGAGCTCCTACGAGCAGTACTTC. Amino acid sequence: CASSERGASSYEQYF.

The chain joins TRBV2 to TRBJ2-5; D remains unclear. The CDR3 spans 14 residues. Germline loops: CDR1 SNHLY, CDR2 FYNNEI. The V and J ends lost 3 bases and 0 bases respectively, with 8 bases between them. This chain's CDR3 is CASSDSAYQETQYF. Written as DNA, the CDR3 is TGTGCCAGCAGTGATTCCGCGTACCAAGAGACCCAGTACTTC.

This clone was picked up a small number of times. V and J are TRBV30 and TRBJ2-1; D unclear. The CDR3 loop spans 14 amino acids. V lost 5 bases, J lost 4 bases, and 15 bases lay in between. Per germline, CDR1 GTSNPN and CDR2 SVGIG (reference sequence). As DNA, the CDR3 is TGTGCCTGGGGAGCAAGGCCCAAGTACAATGAGCAGTTCTTC. Its translation is CAWGARPKYNEQFF.

This clone showed up just a few times. The V and J genes are TRBV30 and TRBJ1-6, with 7 bases aligning to TRBD1. This CDR3 is 13 amino acids long. After removal of 3 bases from V and 6 bases from J, the junction contained 2 bases not matched to a gene. The germline V gene has CDR1 GTSNPN and CDR2 SVGIG (reference sequence). In DNA form, the CDR3 reads TGTGCCTGGAGCCGGGACAGTAATTCACCCCTCCACTTT. It specifies CAWSRDSNSPLHF.

J is TRBJ2-3 and V is TRBV7-8, with D perhaps matching TRBD1 (6 bases). Trimming cost V 5 bases and J 4 bases, with 16 bases left between them. The CDR3 has 15 amino acids. CDR1 and CDR2 from the germline V gene are SGHVS and FQNEAQ. The CDR3: CASSPNRVRPDTQYF. The CDR3 bases are TGTGCCAGCAGCCCAAACAGGGTGCGCCCAGATACGCAGTATTTT.

The CDR3 coding sequence is TGTGCCACCAGCAGAGACTTTACAGAGAACTATGGCTACACCTTC. This translates into CATSRDFTENYGYTF. The chain couples TRBV15 to TRBJ1-2; D ambiguous. V was cut by 0 bases and J by 2 bases, with 10 bases left in between. Per germline, CDR1 LNHNV and CDR2 YYDKDF (reference sequence). The CDR3 covers 15 residues.

This clone was seen repeatedly, ten times or more. V is TRBV30 and J is TRBJ1-6, with a possible D match to TRBD1 (5 bases). The CDR3 extends over 18 amino acids. V was trimmed by 0 bases and J by 0 bases, leaving 15 bases between them. Germline V lookup: CDR1 GTSNPN, CDR2 SVGIG (reference sequence). The CDR3 DNA sequence: TGTGCCTGGAGTGTATCTCAGGGTCTCGGCTCCTATAATTCACCCCTCCACTTT. Protein: CAWSVSQGLGSYNSPLHF.

The chain joins TRBV9 to TRBJ2-1; 12 bases align to TRBD2. This CDR3 comprises 15 residues. CDR1 is SGDLS, CDR2 YYNGEE, per germline. V lost 3 bases, J lost 8 bases, and 6 bases stayed unmatched. The CDR3 DNA sequence: TGTGCCAGCAGCGCGGGACTAGCGGGTGGAGATGAGCAGTTCTTC. Encoded protein: CASSAGLAGGDEQFF. Based on the CDR3 plus reference TRBV9 and TRBJ2-1, the full variable domain is DSGVTQTPKHLITATGQRVTLRCSPRSGDLSVYWYQQSLDQGLQFLIQYYNGEERAKGNILERFSAQQFPDLHSELNLSSLELGDSALYFCASSAGLAGGDEQFFGPGTRLTVL.

This sequence joins TRBV28 and TRBJ2-1; D might be TRBD1 (6 bases). The CDR3 loop spans 16 amino acids. The germline gives CDR1 MDHEN, CDR2 SYDVKM. V shed 6 bases and J shed 3 bases, with 18 bases lying between them. CDR3 in DNA: TGTGCCAGCAGCCCAGGAACAGGGCTGTTCTACAATGAGCAGTTCTTC. As protein: CASSPGTGLFYNEQFF. The full variable domain, completed using reference TRBV28 and TRBJ2-1, is DVKVTQSSRYLVKRTGEKVFLECVQDMDHENMFWYRQDPGLGLRLIYFSYDVKMKEKGDIPEGYSVSREKKERFSLILESASTNQTSMYLCASSPGTGLFYNEQFFGPGTRLTVL.

The CDR3 sequence is CASTATRTDTQYF. CDR3 DNA sequence: TGTGCCAGTACGGCAACCCGCACAGATACGCAGTATTTT. This sequence joins TRBV19 and TRBJ2-3; no firm D call. Germline values: CDR1 LNHDA, CDR2 SQIVND (reference sequence). The CDR3 covers 13 residues. V was trimmed by 7 bases and J by 1 base, leaving 9 bases between them.

A few counts support this clone. The chain has TRBV5-1 and TRBJ2-7; TRBD2 matches at 11 bases. Germline CDR1 and CDR2: SGHRS and YFSETQ. V lost 0 bases to trimming and J lost 8 bases; unmatched junction nucleotides: 4. The CDR3 totals 14 residues. The DNA for the CDR3 is TGCGCCAGCAGCTTGGAACTAGCGGGGGCACAGCAGTACTTC. Translating it yields CASSLELAGAQQYF.

The table lists this clone with a few counts. The rearrangement joins TRBV25-1 to TRBJ2-7; D may be TRBD1 (6 bases). Trimming stripped 0 bases from V and 3 bases from J, with 9 bases between. The CDR3 totals 14 residues. Germline V gene sequence: CDR1 MGHDK, CDR2 SYGVNS. The chain's CDR3 is CASSEYEGDYEQYF. The CDR3 DNA reads as TGTGCCAGCAGTGAATATGAGGGGGACTACGAGCAGTACTTC.

V usage is TRBV19 and J usage is TRBJ1-1, with TRBD1 matching 7 bases. This CDR3 has 14 residues. Trimming removed 5 bases from V and 0 bases from J; junction bases left unmatched: 3. Germline V gene sequence: CDR1 LNHDA, CDR2 SQIVND (reference sequence). The CDR3 sequence is CASSPDRMNTEAFF. CDR3 bases: TGTGCCAGTAGTCCGGACAGGATGAACACTGAAGCTTTCTTT.

The chain joins TRBV9 to TRBJ1-4; D gene uncertain. CDR1 and CDR2 (germline): SGDLS, YYNGEE. Trimming took 0 bases from V and 3 from J, leaving 12 bases between them. The CDR3 runs to 16 residues. The CDR3 DNA reads TGTGCCAGCAGCGTAGGATCTTCTGGCCCTAATGAAAAACTGTTTTTT. Translation: CASSVGSSGPNEKLFF.

This clone turned up a few times. J is TRBJ2-1 and V is TRBV4-2, with 10 bases fitting TRBD2. V shed 2 bases and J 14 bases; nucleotides not matched to a gene: 6. The CDR3 covers 13 residues. Germline V gene lookup returns CDR1 LGHNA and CDR2 YNFKEQ. The CDR3 protein is CASSQSSGGPEFF. The CDR3 region has the DNA TGTGCCAGCAGCCAATCTAGCGGGGGTCCGGAGTTCTTC.

This clone was counted at least ten times. V gene TRBV4-3 combines with J gene TRBJ2-5; 7 positions match TRBD2. V gave up 0 bases and J gave up 2 bases; unmatched junction bases: 3. This CDR3 is built from 15 residues. Germline V lookup: CDR1 LGHNA, CDR2 YSLEER. DNA for the CDR3: TGCGCCAGCAGCCAAGATACTAGCGAACAAGAGACCCAGTACTTC. It yields the protein CASSQDTSEQETQYF.

The V gene is TRBV7-2, the J gene TRBJ1-2, with TRBD1 as a possible D gene (5 bases). Germline CDR1 reads SGHTA; CDR2 reads FQGNSA. The V gene lost 0 bases and the J gene lost 4 bases, with 9 bases spanning the gap. The CDR3 extends over 14 amino acids. The CDR3 loop is CASSLADNLYGYTF. Written as DNA, the CDR3 is TGTGCCAGCAGCTTAGCGGACAACCTCTATGGCTACACCTTC.

The V and J genes are TRBV30 and TRBJ1-5; 8 bases are a match to TRBD1. With V trimmed by 1 base and J by 6 bases, 8 bases remained unmatched. Germline V lookup: CDR1 GTSNPN, CDR2 SVGIG (reference sequence). There are 15 residues in the CDR3. The CDR3 region is CAWSAPGGAFQPQHF. The CDR3 DNA reads as TGTGCCTGGAGTGCTCCAGGGGGCGCGTTTCAGCCCCAGCATTTT.

This clone was counted many times. This sequence joins TRBV11-2 and TRBJ1-4, with D unclear. This CDR3 region has 15 residues. Germline V gene sequence: CDR1 SGHAT, CDR2 FQNNGV. V dropped 6 bases and J dropped 0 bases, with 11 bases sitting between them. In nucleotides, the CDR3 is TGTGCCAGCAGGCCCGAGGGAGCAACTAATGAAAAACTGTTTTTT. Translation gives CASRPEGATNEKLFF.

V gene TRBV28 combines with J gene TRBJ2-7; 8 nucleotides line up with TRBD1. There are 15 residues in the CDR3. After removal of 7 bases from V and 1 base from J, the junction contained 9 bases not matched to a gene. Germline CDR1 and CDR2: MDHEN and SYDVKM. CDR3 protein: CASTTSGTGSYEQYF. The CDR3 bases are TGTGCCAGCACCACCTCCGGGACAGGTTCCTACGAGCAGTACTTC.

This clone was observed a handful of times. The genes are TRBV7-2 and TRBJ2-5; TRBD1 or TRBD2 may be the D gene (7 bases each). The V end was cut by 8 bases, the J end by 6 bases, with 16 bases between. CDR1 SGHTA and CDR2 FQGNSA come from the germline V gene. This CDR3 is built from 13 residues. CDR3: CASVSQGGKTQYF. The CDR3 DNA is TGTGCCAGCGTCTCCCAGGGGGGGAAGACCCAGTACTTC.

This clone occurred once. The rearrangement joins TRBV28 to TRBJ2-3, with D possibly called TRBD1 or TRBD2 (6 bases each). Germline assignment: CDR1 MDHEN and CDR2 SYDVKM. Trimming shortened V by 7 bases and J by 5 bases, and 13 bases separated the two germline ends. The CDR3 covers 13 residues. CDR3 region: CASKEGGQDTQYF. The CDR3 DNA reads as TGTGCCAGCAAGGAAGGGGGGCAAGATACGCAGTATTTT.